The 9 T cell receptor beta chains given below trace back to one sample, sequenced in a study of memory CD8 T cells in hepatitis C reinfection. Only in-frame clones appear in the TCRdb table, and some are missing; sequencing was by immunoSEQ multiplex PCR. The profile covers 44,000 or so clones, with approximately 90% appearing a single time and 1% to 1.5% taken by the ten largest. Time point noted: peak reinfection, 3 to 8 weeks after reinfection detection. No in vitro expansion preceded TCR sequencing of the sorted cells. The sequencing input was naive CD8+ T cells sorted from blood. These receptors were collected from a man younger than 35 with hepatitis C virus infection.

The rearrangement links TRBV4-1 to TRBJ2-7; 9 bases agree with TRBD1. Germline assignment: CDR1 MGHRA and CDR2 YSYEKL. The CDR3 is made up of 18 amino acids. Trimming at V came to 4 bases and at J to 0 bases, leaving 13 bases not matched to a gene. CDR3 DNA: TGCGCCAGCAGCCCCGATGGGACACAGGGGGCCAGCTCCTACGAGCAGTACTTC. This codes for CASSPDGTQGASSYEQYF.

The rearrangement links TRBV27 to TRBJ2-1; 7 bases line up with TRBD2. The junction had 9 bases not matched to a gene; V was cut back by 7 bases and J by 3 bases. The germline V gene has CDR1 MNHEY and CDR2 SMNVEV (reference sequence). This CDR3 contains 15 residues. CDR3 DNA sequence: TGTGCCAGCAATGTGGGCGGGAGCGGCTACAATGAGCAGTTCTTC. Residues: CASNVGGSGYNEQFF.

J is TRBJ1-3 and V is TRBV7-9, with a tentative D call TRBD1 (5 bases). This CDR3 is 18 amino acids long. Germline assignment: CDR1 SEHNR and CDR2 FQNEAQ (reference sequence). The V and J ends lost 5 bases and 3 bases respectively, with 23 bases between them. In nucleotides, the CDR3 is TGTGCCAGCAGCCCCACGGAGACACAGGCGTCGGGTGGAAACACCATATATTTT. Encoded protein: CASSPTETQASGGNTIYF.

The V and J genes are TRBV7-9 and TRBJ2-7; D may be TRBD1 (6 bases). CDR1 and CDR2 from the germline V gene are SEHNR and FQNEAQ (reference sequence). V lost 3 bases to trimming and J lost 3 bases, with 18 bases between them. This CDR3 has 16 amino acids. The CDR3 reads CASSLAEGHRFYEQYF. The DNA for the CDR3 is TGTGCCAGCAGCTTGGCTGAGGGACATCGATTCTACGAGCAGTACTTC.

This chain links TRBV7-2 with TRBJ2-5, with TRBD2 matching over 9 bases. The DNA end is a closer match to TRBJ2-7, so the J assignment may be wrong. This CDR3 is built from 17 residues. CDR1 and CDR2 from the germline V gene are SGHTA and FQGNSA. CDR3 coding DNA: TGTGCCAGCAGCTTATCGCTAGCGGGAAGTCTCGGGTACGAGCAGTACTTC. It yields the protein CASSLSLAGSLGYEQYF.

This sequence joins TRBV21-1 and TRBJ2-7; the table names TRBD1, a call not compared with the DNA. TRBV21-1 is annotated as a pseudogene. The CDR3 runs 13 residues. In DNA, the CDR3 is TGTGCCAGGACTCCAGGGTACTCCTACGAGCAGTACGTC. Translated: CARTPGYSYEQYV.

This sequence joins TRBV7-9 and TRBJ2-1, with 13 bases lining up with TRBD2. Germline CDR1 reads SEHNR; CDR2 reads FQNEAQ (reference sequence). This CDR3 is 16 amino acids long. J was trimmed by 4 bases and V by 5 bases; bases with no gene match: 5. The CDR3 DNA reads TGTGCCAGCAGCCGGGAGGGACTAGCGGGGTACAATGAGCAGTTCTTC. Translating it yields CASSREGLAGYNEQFF.

The chain couples TRBV5-1 to TRBJ2-1; 7 bases are shared with TRBD1. V trimming: 4 bases; J trimming: 5 bases; junction bases outside the gene matches: 9. The CDR3 sequence is 15 residues long. CDR1 and CDR2 from the germline V gene are SGHRS and YFSETQ. The CDR3 region has the DNA TGCGCCAGCAGCCTGGAAGGGGGCATGGACAATGAGCAGTTCTTC. This codes for CASSLEGGMDNEQFF. The full variable domain, in which reference TRBV5-1 and TRBJ2-1 provide the parts outside the CDR3, is KAGVTQTPRYLIKTRGQQVTLSCSPISGHRSVSWYQQTPGQGLQFLFEYFSETQRNKGNFPGRFSGRQFSNSRSEMNVSTLELGDSALYLCASSLEGGMDNEQFFGPGTRLTVL.

The genes are TRBV5-6 and TRBJ2-2; D may be TRBD2 (7 bases). Germline lookup yields CDR1 SGHDT and CDR2 YYEEEE. Trimming pared 2 bases from V and 2 bases from J, leaving 10 bases between. CDR3 length: 15 amino acids. The CDR3 sequence: CASSFPGGNTGELFF. The DNA of the CDR3 is TGTGCCAGCAGCTTTCCGGGGGGCAACACCGGGGAGCTGTTTTTT.